This paragraph reports one T cell receptor (beta chain). Which antigen it targets is not known. Base-call qualities are not available, and no considerably larger clone is one nucleotide away. The germline V gene (reference sequence) specifies LNHDA as CDR1 and SQIVND as CDR2. At the junction V is shortened by 5 bases and J by 4 bases; bases outside the gene matches: 11. The CDR3 goes from the cysteine to the phenylalanine over 16 residues. The entry retains the CDR3 DNA only, 48 bases that are in frame from base 1. Healthy HIV-negative adults with no recently reported acute infections or vaccinations were included as donors. Every donor was a Caucasian adult living in Nashville, Tennessee, USA. CD4+ T cells were enriched by magnetic negative selection, after which naive cells were positively selected on CD45RA and the negative fraction was taken as the memory subset. Blood was obtained by leukapheresis, after which PBMCs were separated by Ficoll-Histopaque density gradient centrifugation and cryopreserved in liquid nitrogen vapor phase. Analytical flow cytometry was used to check the purity and quantity of each magnetically sorted T cell population. Genomic DNA was isolated from every sorted fraction and measured by UV absorbance on a Nanodrop 2000c.

This entry comes from a study of shared clonotypes between healthy human individuals (dated by TCRdb to about 2020). Notes on the research overall: The cohort comprised a couple of women and a few men aged 18 to 49 years. For each donor, CD4 naive and CD4 memory were each given three plates, CD8 naive was given two plates, and CD8 memory was given one plate. Libraries were prepared and TCR repertoires were sequenced by different laboratories using diverse techniques, in order to increase sequencing depth and limit assay-specific biases. Per donor, leukapheresis produced somewhere between about 0.85 and 9.5 billion PBMCs. To estimate repertoire size and how much clonotypes are shared between individuals, the study performed deep sequencing of blood TCR repertoires from a few healthy adults. The investigation overall reported the following: Incomplete sequencing was indicated by rarefaction of sorted-subset datasets, despite the large sequencing depth. The genetic and exposure-history diversity represented was limited by the small number of donors. Pairwise subsampling led to the expectation that sequencing depth would affect the degree of clonotype sharing among donors. Sharing across several donors was observed for around 5% of naive CD4, about 3.2% of naive CD8, about 2.3% of memory CD4, and over 0.3% of memory CD8 clonotypes. Naive subsets generally had larger estimated clonotype richness than memory subsets. Clonotypes shared by all four sorted-subset donors showed higher generation probabilities than non-shared clonotypes. Only blood was sampled, and tissue TCR repertoires likely differ from those in blood.

Using the deep immunoSEQ assay, multiplex PCR amplified TCR CDR3 regions from genomic DNA. Extracted genomic DNA from each cell subset was distributed evenly across all wells of several immunoSEQ 96-well plates, and each plate was treated as a replicate. For sorted subsets, each replicate PCR was loaded with about 0.2 ug genomic DNA, equivalent to 30,000 or so T cell genomes. The purified libraries were quantified using a Qubit 3.0 fluorometer, sized with a Bioanalyzer 2100, and then quantified again using the KAPA Library Quantification kit. Every immunoSEQ 96-well plate was sequenced on a separate single-read 150-cycle Illumina NextSeq 550 flow cell. The original methods were these. Because the immunoSEQ output included only junctional sequences and no quality scores, the filtering could not be the same as the filtering used for full-length reads. Sequences were annotated with PyIR, a Python wrapper for IgBLAST v1.9, using IMGT germline references to assign V/J genes and CDR3. Reads were removed for weak V/J assignments (E-value above 1e-6), missing CDR3, stop codons, out-of-frame junctions, or ambiguous translated residues. V3J clonotypes were defined by identical inferred V gene, J gene, and CDR3 amino acid sequence. Percentage overlap between repertoires was calculated by dividing the number of shared unique clonotypes by the size of the smaller repertoire. RTK rarefaction, the Chao1 estimator, and Recon v2.1 estimates of unobserved clonotypes were used to assess repertoire richness. Generation probabilities for all TCRbeta clonotypes obtained by the gDNA method from a few donors were computed using OLGA. Drawn from immuneACCESS, this table holds only the in-frame rearrangements with V and J called that TCRdb kept. Clones are partly lost; checked studies trace under half to an unresolved V gene and leave the rest unexplained. D and trimming come from the DNA, and the V and J calls and clone size come from that table. Within this sample are some 630,000 clones, with about three quarters of them counted one time only. The ten largest account for 1.8% of the sample.

The receptor was isolated from a woman younger than 45 in good health. Sequences were obtained from memory CD4+ T cells sorted from blood. Interpreted using the paper, the cell subset or site label stands for: CD45RA-negative fraction. Recombination joined TRBV19 with TRBJ2-4, with 7 bases aligning to TRBD1. In nucleotides, the sequence is TGTGCCAGTAGTTCCTTCTTGAGGGACAGAAAAAACATTCAGTACTTC. It is translated as CASSSFLRDRKNIQYF.